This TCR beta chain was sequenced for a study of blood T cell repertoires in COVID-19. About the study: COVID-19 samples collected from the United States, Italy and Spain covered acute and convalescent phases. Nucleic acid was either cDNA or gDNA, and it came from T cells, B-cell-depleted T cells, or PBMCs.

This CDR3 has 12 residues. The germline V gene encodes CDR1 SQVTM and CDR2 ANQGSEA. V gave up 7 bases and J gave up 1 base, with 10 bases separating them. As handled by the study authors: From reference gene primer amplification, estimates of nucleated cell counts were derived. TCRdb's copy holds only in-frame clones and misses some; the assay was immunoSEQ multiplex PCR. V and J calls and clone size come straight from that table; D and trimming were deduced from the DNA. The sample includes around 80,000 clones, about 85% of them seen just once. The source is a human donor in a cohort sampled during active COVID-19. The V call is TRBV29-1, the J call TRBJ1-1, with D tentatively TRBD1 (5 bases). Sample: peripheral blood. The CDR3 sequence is CSARGENTEAFF. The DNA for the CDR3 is TGCAGCGCCCGGGGGGAGAACACTGAAGCTTTCTTT. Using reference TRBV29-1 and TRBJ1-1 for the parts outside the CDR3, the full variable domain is SAVISQKPSRDICQRGTSLTIQCQVDSQVTMMFWYRQQPGQSLTLIATANQGSEATYESGFVIDKFPISRPNLTFSTLTVSNMSPEDSSIYLCSARGENTEAFFGQGTRLTVV.